These 19 T cell receptor beta chains originate from one sample sequenced in a study of shared clonotypes between healthy human individuals. The method was immunoSEQ multiplex PCR; TCRdb's version includes in-frame clones alone and lacks a portion of them. This table has about 1 million clones, roughly 70% appearing once. Sequencing input: memory CD4+ T cells sorted from blood. Documented subset: CD45RA-negative fraction. The receptor set was obtained from a man between 18 and 35 years old in good health.

The CDR3: CASRRGSGSPLHF. DNA for the CDR3: TGTGCCAGCAGGAGGGGATCAGGATCACCCCTCCACTTT. The rearrangement links TRBV6-5 to TRBJ1-6; the D gene is possibly TRBD1 (5 bases). V was clipped by 6 bases and J by 10 bases, with 13 bases between them. The CDR3 has 13 residues. Germline values: CDR1 MNHEY, CDR2 SVGAGI.

This sequence joins TRBV7-9 and TRBJ1-1; 9 bases fit TRBD1. The CDR3 length is 15 residues. CDR1 and CDR2 from the germline V gene are SEHNR and FQNEAQ (reference sequence). Trimming took 0 bases from V and 7 from J; bases not matched to a gene: 6. CDR3 coding DNA: TGTGCCAGCAGCTTAGCTAGTCTGGGACAGGGTGAAGCTTTCTTT. Protein: CASSLASLGQGEAFF. The whole variable domain, filled in from reference TRBV7-9 and TRBJ1-1, reads DTGVSQNPRHKITKRGQNVTFRCDPISEHNRLYWYRQTLGQGPEFLTYFQNEAQLEKSRLLSDRFSAERPKGSFSTLEIQRTEQGDSAMYLCASSLASLGQGEAFFGQGTRLTVV.

V is TRBV6-5 and J is TRBJ2-3, with 9 bases identical to TRBD1. With 5 bases clipped from V and 5 bases from J, the junction kept 8 bases outside the gene matches. In germline, CDR1 is MNHEY, CDR2 SVGAGI. This CDR3 spans 15 amino acids. As DNA, the CDR3 is TGTGCCAGCAGTCTACAGGGGGCCGGTGGAGATACGCAGTATTTT. It yields the protein CASSLQGAGGDTQYF.

The chain is built from TRBV9 and TRBJ2-4; D ambiguous. The V end lost 0 bases, the J end lost 1 base, and 14 bases lay between the germline ends. The germline V gene encodes CDR1 SGDLS and CDR2 YYNGEE. The CDR3 spans 17 residues. CDR3 region: CASSVVGEVGAKNIQYF. In nucleotides, the CDR3 is TGTGCCAGCAGCGTAGTTGGGGAAGTCGGGGCCAAAAACATTCAGTACTTC.

The rearrangement uses TRBV30 and TRBJ2-2; D is uncertain. Germline CDR1 reads GTSNPN; CDR2 reads SVGIG (reference sequence). CDR3 length: 12 residues. Trimming cost V 1 base and J 8 bases, with 8 bases left between them. The CDR3 protein is CAWSETPGELFF. Here the CDR3 DNA reads TGTGCCTGGAGTGAGACCCCGGGGGAGCTGTTTTTT. Full variable domain (missing parts from reference TRBV30 and TRBJ2-2): SQTIHQWPATLVQPVGSPLSLECTVEGTSNPNLYWYRQAAGRGLQLLFYSVGIGQISSEVPQNLSASRPQDRQFILSSKKLLLSDSGFYLCAWSETPGELFFGEGSRLTVL.

V gene TRBV19 combines with J gene TRBJ1-6; the D gene is possibly TRBD1 (5 bases). From germline, CDR1 is LNHDA and CDR2 SQIVND (reference sequence). Trimming took 7 bases from V and 5 from J, leaving 12 bases between them. This CDR3 is 14 amino acids long. For the CDR3, the DNA is TGTGCCAGTACCAGGGTAAGGGATAATTCACCCCTCCACTTT. Translated: CASTRVRDNSPLHF.

The V gene is TRBV18, the J gene TRBJ2-5; 7 bases are a match to TRBD1. CDR1 is KGHSH, CDR2 LQKENI, per germline. The CDR3 consists of 14 residues. V was pared by 1 base and J by 5 bases, with 4 bases of the junction left unmatched. The chain's CDR3 is CASSPQGQWETQYF. As DNA, the CDR3 is TGTGCCAGCTCACCACAGGGACAGTGGGAGACCCAGTACTTC.

The V and J genes are TRBV19 and TRBJ1-6, with 9 bases lining up with TRBD1. CDR1 is LNHDA and CDR2 is SQIVND in the germline V gene (reference sequence). This CDR3 comprises 14 residues. The junction had 6 bases not matched to a gene; V was cut back by 8 bases and J by 7 bases. This CDR3 is CASGWDRVNSPLHF. The CDR3 nucleotides read TGTGCCAGTGGATGGGACAGGGTAAATTCACCCCTCCACTTT.

The gene calls are TRBV2 and TRBJ2-7, with 9 bases that match TRBD1. The CDR3 runs to 14 residues. Trimming cost V 7 bases and J 3 bases; bases outside gene matches: 7. CDR1 and CDR2 (germline): SNHLY, FYNNEI. The CDR3 bases are TGTGCCAGCACCTCCCAGGGACAGGGCTACGAGCAGTACTTC. This encodes CASTSQGQGYEQYF.

This clone has just a few counts. The V call is TRBV6-1, the J call TRBJ2-7; D is possibly TRBD1 (5 bases). Germline V lookup: CDR1 MNHNS, CDR2 SASEGT. Trimming removed 4 bases from V and 5 bases from J, with 12 bases in between. The CDR3 totals 13 residues. The CDR3 DNA follows: TGTGCCAGCAGTGTGGGCAGGGTGAACGAGCAGTACTTC. It is translated as CASSVGRVNEQYF.

As regards this clone: This same CDR3 is encoded by further DNA sequences in the sample. V and J are TRBV28 and TRBJ1-5; D is undetermined. This CDR3 spans 13 amino acids. Germline CDR1 reads MDHEN; CDR2 reads SYDVKM. V dropped 7 bases and J dropped 4 bases, with 11 bases sitting between them. The CDR3 coding sequence is TGTGCCAGCAATGGGCAGTATAATCAGCCCCAGCATTTT. Its translation is CASNGQYNQPQHF.

This rearrangement joins TRBV7-9 to TRBJ1-1, with TRBD1 as a possible D gene (5 bases). CDR1 is SEHNR and CDR2 is FQNEAQ in the germline V gene (reference sequence). V lost 8 bases, J lost 3 bases, and 13 bases lay in between. This CDR3 has 13 residues. CDR3 bases: TGTGCCAGCCGGGGGGGTCTGTACACTGAAGCTTTCTTT. Protein product: CASRGGLYTEAFF.

The V and J genes are TRBV21-1 and TRBJ1-6. TRBV21-1 is annotated as a pseudogene. The CDR3 is made up of 18 amino acids. The DNA for the CDR3 is TGTGCCAGCAGCAAAGTCGGCCGACCCGGGATTACTAATTCACCCCTCCACTTT. The encoded protein is CASSKVGRPGITNSPLHF.

This clone has a single count. The genes are TRBV7-2 and TRBJ2-7, with unresolved D. Germline assignment: CDR1 SGHTA and CDR2 FQGNSA. Trimming pared 7 bases from V and 3 bases from J, leaving 19 bases between. The CDR3 spans 15 residues. CDR3 nucleotide sequence: TGTGCCAGCACCCTCCTCCACGGCAGCAACTACGAGCAGTACTTC. Its translation is CASTLLHGSNYEQYF.

Turning to this clone: Other DNA sequences within the sample encode an identical CDR3. The chain couples TRBV30 to TRBJ2-3, with D perhaps TRBD2 (6 bases). Germline CDR1 is GTSNPN and CDR2 is SVGIG (reference sequence). This CDR3 comprises 13 residues. Trimming removed 0 bases from V and 4 bases from J, with 8 bases in between. DNA for the CDR3: TGTGCCTGGAGTGTACTAGCTGCAGATACGCAGTATTTT. This encodes CAWSVLAADTQYF.

J is TRBJ1-3 and V is TRBV4-1; D not resolved. Germline CDR1 reads MGHRA; CDR2 reads YSYEKL. This CDR3 has 17 amino acids. V was cut by 2 bases and J by 0 bases, with 14 bases left in between. This CDR3 is CASSQSLSGPSGNTIYF. The CDR3 DNA reads TGCGCCAGCAGCCAATCCCTCAGTGGTCCCTCTGGAAACACCATATATTTT.

This clone was detected ten times or more. The gene calls are TRBV28 and TRBJ2-7, with D possibly TRBD1 on 6 matching bases. V lost 2 bases and J lost 2, with 7 bases in between. Germline CDR1 is MDHEN and CDR2 is SYDVKM. The CDR3 runs to 13 residues. The CDR3 here is CASSLGTTYEQYF. The CDR3 DNA is TGTGCCAGCAGTTTAGGGACAACCTACGAGCAGTACTTC. The complete variable domain, with remaining parts taken from reference TRBV28 and TRBJ2-7, reads DVKVTQSSRYLVKRTGEKVFLECVQDMDHENMFWYRQDPGLGLRLIYFSYDVKMKEKGDIPEGYSVSREKKERFSLILESASTNQTSMYLCASSLGTTYEQYFGPGTRLTVT.

This chain uses TRBV12-5 with TRBJ1-5; 9 nucleotides match TRBD1. Looked up from germline, CDR1 is LGHNT and CDR2 is FRNRAP. V shed 1 base, J shed 1 base, and the junction held 2 bases outside the gene matches. CDR3 length equals 16 residues. The CDR3 region is CASGLGQGVSNQPQHF. The DNA of the CDR3 is TGTGCTAGTGGTTTGGGACAGGGGGTAAGCAATCAGCCCCAGCATTTT.

As to this clone: Other nucleotide sequences in the sample specify the same CDR3. The genes are TRBV28 and TRBJ1-4; 7 nucleotides line up with TRBD1. Trimming removed 6 bases from V and 6 bases from J; junction bases left unmatched: 7. CDR3 length: 14 amino acids. Per the germline V gene, CDR1 is MDHEN and CDR2 is SYDVKM. DNA for the CDR3: TGTGCCAGCAGCCCGACAGGGTCGGATGAAAAACTGTTTTTT. As protein: CASSPTGSDEKLFF.